This entry lists 32 T cell receptor beta chains sequenced from one sample in a study of shared clonotypes between healthy human individuals. TCRdb's copy holds only in-frame clones and misses some; the assay was immunoSEQ multiplex PCR. The data contain over a million clones, 75% to 80% of them singletons. The sequencing input was memory CD4+ T cells from PBMCs. Subset reported: CD45RA-negative fraction. Receptor source: a man aged 18 to 29 in good health. Some clones in this sample may be carry-over from other donors' samples.

This clone was counted once. The chain has TRBV6-1 and TRBJ2-4, with D perhaps TRBD1 (7 bases). The length of the CDR3 is 13 residues. Trimming cost V 4 bases and J 7 bases, with 11 bases left between them. The germline V gene has CDR1 MNHNS and CDR2 SASEGT. CDR3 protein: CASSVSGGNIQYF. The DNA of the CDR3 is TGTGCCAGCAGTGTATCAGGGGGGAACATTCAGTACTTC.

This rearrangement joins TRBV20-1 to TRBJ2-7; no reliable D call. CDR3 size: 11 residues. Trimming stripped 5 bases from V and 7 bases from J, with 12 bases between. The germline V gene encodes CDR1 DFQATT and CDR2 SNEGSKA (reference sequence). The CDR3 spells CSAALGVEQYF. Written as DNA, the CDR3 is TGCAGTGCTGCCTTAGGTGTTGAGCAGTACTTC.

This clone was seen only once. The rearrangement joins TRBV4-2 to TRBJ1-1; tentatively, D is TRBD1 (6 bases). Germline CDR1 and CDR2: LGHNA and YNFKEQ. V gave up 4 bases and J gave up 8 bases, with 11 bases separating them. The length of the CDR3 is 12 residues. DNA for the CDR3: TGTGCCAGCAGCCCTGACAGGTCGGAAGCTTTCTTT. The encoded protein is CASSPDRSEAFF.

The chain joins TRBV27 to TRBJ2-7; D remains unclear. There are 16 residues in the CDR3. Per the germline V gene, CDR1 is MNHEY and CDR2 is SMNVEV (reference sequence). The ends were cut back, 8 bases at V and 2 bases at J, with 22 bases in the middle. This CDR3 reads CASLENLDPVTYEQYF. CDR3 nucleotides: TGTGCCAGCCTTGAAAACCTGGACCCCGTCACCTACGAGCAGTACTTC.

This rearrangement joins TRBV6-5 to TRBJ1-2, with 9 bases matching TRBD1. Germline V CDR1 and CDR2: MNHEY, SVGAGI. The junction had 11 bases not matched to a gene; V was cut back by 5 bases and J by 7 bases. The CDR3 sequence is 15 residues long. The CDR3 is CASSKHLTGGPGYTF. DNA for the CDR3: TGTGCCAGCAGTAAGCACCTGACAGGGGGGCCTGGCTACACCTTC.

The chain joins TRBV4-2 to TRBJ2-7; the match to TRBD1 covers 9 bases. CDR3 size: 16 residues. Trimming cost V 1 base and J 4 bases; bases outside gene matches: 8. Germline CDR1 reads LGHNA; CDR2 reads YNFKEQ. In nucleotides, the CDR3 is TGTGCCAGCAGCCAAGTGAGGGGGACAGGGATGTACGAGCAGTACTTC. It translates to CASSQVRGTGMYEQYF.

The rearrangement joins TRBV5-1 to TRBJ1-3, with D unresolved. Germline CDR1 is SGHRS and CDR2 is YFSETQ. V was pared by 4 bases and J by 0 bases, with 14 bases between. The CDR3 has 16 residues. The CDR3 DNA is TGCGCCAGCAGCCGTGACATGCGGTTCTCTGGAAACACCATATATTTT. This codes for CASSRDMRFSGNTIYF.

This clone was observed a handful of times. The rearrangement joins TRBV7-2 to TRBJ2-5, with 12 bases fitting TRBD2. The CDR3 has 12 amino acids. The junction had 1 base not matched to a gene; V was cut back by 3 bases and J by 11 bases. Germline V gene lookup returns CDR1 SGHTA and CDR2 FQGNSA. Here the CDR3 reads CASSFGLAGQYF. The CDR3 DNA sequence: TGTGCCAGCAGCTTCGGACTAGCGGGGCAGTACTTC. The full variable domain, rest sourced from reference TRBV7-2 and TRBJ2-5, is GAGVSQSPSNKVTEKGKDVELRCDPISGHTALYWYRQSLGQGLEFLIYFQGNSAPDKSGLPSDRFSAERTGGSVSTLTIQRTQQEDSAVYLCASSFGLAGQYFGPGTRLLVL.

The chain carries TRBV25-1 and TRBJ1-2; 9 bases align to TRBD1. Germline CDR1 MGHDK, CDR2 SYGVNS. This CDR3 has 13 residues. The V segment lost 10 bases and the J segment 8 bases; nucleotides outside the gene matches: 11. The CDR3 DNA sequence: TGTGCCACCCGATTGGGACAGGGAGGAGGCTACACCTTC. Amino acids: CATRLGQGGGYTF.

This chain connects TRBV28 to TRBJ2-7, with D possibly matching TRBD1 (6 bases). Germline V gene data show CDR1 as MDHEN and CDR2 as SYDVKM. The CDR3 spans 15 residues. Trimming stripped 6 bases from V and 4 bases from J, with 19 bases between. Here the CDR3 reads CASSPGHRKGYEQYF. The CDR3 DNA is TGTGCCAGCAGCCCGGGACACCGTAAAGGGTACGAGCAGTACTTC.

This clone came up many times. The rearrangement links TRBV4-2 to TRBJ2-4, with 7 bases fitting TRBD2. Germline assignment: CDR1 LGHNA and CDR2 YNFKEQ. The CDR3 contains 13 residues. Unmatched junction bases numbered 5, after V lost 4 bases and J lost 8 bases. The CDR3: CASSPGLEDIQYF. As DNA, the CDR3 is TGTGCCAGCAGCCCCGGACTAGAGGACATTCAGTACTTC.

The chain is built from TRBV5-1 and TRBJ1-5, with D possibly being TRBD1 (6 bases). Deletions cut 0 bases from V and 0 bases from J, with 10 bases between. CDR1 and CDR2 (germline): SGHRS, YFSETQ. The CDR3 has 16 amino acids. CDR3 bases: TGCGCCAGCAGCTTGGATGGGGGCAATAGCAATCAGCCCCAGCATTTT. It yields the protein CASSLDGGNSNQPQHF.

The chain is built from TRBV5-6 and TRBJ2-7; 11 nucleotides match TRBD2. The V and J ends lost 4 bases and 0 bases, in that order; junction bases with no gene match: 15. From germline, CDR1 is SGHDT and CDR2 YYEEEE. The CDR3 is 19 residues long. CDR3 residues: CASSGDWSSGRLSSYEQYF. CDR3 sequence (DNA): TGTGCCAGCAGCGGGGATTGGTCTAGCGGGAGGTTAAGCTCCTACGAGCAGTACTTC.

V and J are TRBV28 and TRBJ1-1; D remains ambiguous. CDR1 and CDR2 from the germline V gene are MDHEN and SYDVKM. The CDR3 consists of 11 residues. Trimming removed 7 bases from V and 9 bases from J, with 12 bases in between. CDR3 sequence (DNA): TGTGCCAGCAATAGTCCCAGGCAAGCTTTCTTT. This gives the protein CASNSPRQAFF.

This clone was recorded a few times. The chain is built from TRBV5-1 and TRBJ2-2, with D perhaps TRBD1 (6 bases). Trimming left V 0 bases short and J 6 bases short, with 12 bases between. The length of the CDR3 is 15 residues. In germline, CDR1 is SGHRS, CDR2 YFSETQ. CDR3 nucleotide sequence: TGCGCCAGCAGCTTGGCACAGGGCGAGGCCGGGGAGCTGTTTTTT. This translates into CASSLAQGEAGELFF.

The rearrangement joins TRBV5-1 to TRBJ2-1; TRBD2 matches at 14 bases. J lost 0 bases, V lost 5 bases, and 1 base had no gene match. CDR3 length: 16 amino acids. Germline values: CDR1 SGHRS, CDR2 YFSETQ. The CDR3 spells CASRGTSGSSYNEQFF. The CDR3, as DNA: TGCGCCAGCAGGGGGACTAGCGGGAGCTCCTACAATGAGCAGTTCTTC.

This chain's CDR3 is CASSLNAFGYTF. In nucleotides, the CDR3 is TGCGCCAGCAGCTTAAATGCATTTGGCTACACCTTC. The genes are TRBV5-1 and TRBJ1-2; D is uncertain. There are 12 residues in the CDR3. Germline V CDR1 and CDR2: SGHRS, YFSETQ. Trimming took 2 bases from V and 7 from J, leaving 9 bases between them. The full variable domain, with the rest looked up from reference TRBV5-1 and TRBJ1-2, is KAGVTQTPRYLIKTRGQQVTLSCSPISGHRSVSWYQQTPGQGLQFLFEYFSETQRNKGNFPGRFSGRQFSNSRSEMNVSTLELGDSALYLCASSLNAFGYTFGSGTRLTVV.

The chain is built from TRBV11-2 and TRBJ2-7; a possible D gene is TRBD2 (7 bases). V shed 10 bases and J shed 3 bases, with 19 bases lying between them. This CDR3 has 14 residues. From germline, CDR1 is SGHAT and CDR2 FQNNGV. This CDR3 reads CATTRGGGNYEQYF. The CDR3 coding sequence is TGTGCCACCACCCGAGGCGGGGGCAACTACGAGCAGTACTTC.

The genes are TRBV7-8 and TRBJ2-2; no firm D call. This CDR3 contains 14 residues. Trimming removed 0 bases at V and 2 bases at J, with 4 bases between. Germline lookup yields CDR1 SGHVS and CDR2 FQNEAQ. The CDR3 DNA reads TGTGCCAGCAGCTTAGCGATAAACACCGGGGAGCTGTTTTTT. Translating it yields CASSLAINTGELFF.

The CDR3 sequence: CASSQEGLGPTDPYGYTF. DNA of the CDR3: TGTGCCAGCAGCCAAGAAGGGCTGGGCCCAACCGACCCTTATGGCTACACCTTC. This rearrangement joins TRBV4-2 to TRBJ1-2; D unresolved. V lost 0 bases, J lost 5 bases, and 22 bases lay in between. This CDR3 contains 18 residues. Germline CDR1 LGHNA, CDR2 YNFKEQ.

The gene calls are TRBV5-8 and TRBJ1-1; 9 nucleotides line up with TRBD1. Germline lookup yields CDR1 SGHTS and CDR2 YDEGEE. The V gene end was trimmed by 1 base and the J gene end by 0 bases; junction bases not matched to a gene: 10. The CDR3 has 18 amino acids. Here the CDR3 DNA reads TGTGCCAGCAGCTTGCATGTGGGGACAGGGACTTTGAACACTGAAGCTTTCTTT. Amino acid sequence: CASSLHVGTGTLNTEAFF.

The rearrangement links TRBV6-5 to TRBJ1-2, with D maybe TRBD1 (5 bases). Trimming stripped 6 bases from V and 1 base from J, with 15 bases between. In germline, CDR1 is MNHEY, CDR2 SVGAGI. The CDR3 covers 15 residues. CDR3 sequence (DNA): TGTGCCAGCAGAGGGGATAGGACGGATAACTATGGCTACACCTTC. Translation gives CASRGDRTDNYGYTF.

V is TRBV10-3 and J is TRBJ2-1, with D possibly TRBD2 on 6 matching bases. The germline CDR1 and CDR2 sequences are ENHRY and SYGVKD. This CDR3 contains 16 residues. Trimming removed 7 bases from V and 0 bases from J, with 16 bases in between. The CDR3 spells CAIKEAGRRSYNEQFF. Here the CDR3 DNA reads TGTGCCATCAAAGAGGCGGGACGTCGCTCCTACAATGAGCAGTTCTTC.

V usage is TRBV5-1 and J usage is TRBJ2-3; 9 bases fit TRBD1. Germline values: CDR1 SGHRS, CDR2 YFSETQ. The CDR3 is made up of 15 amino acids. Trimming at V came to 0 bases and at J to 5 bases, leaving 4 bases not matched to a gene. The CDR3 loop reads CASSLDRGHRDTQYF. In DNA, the CDR3 is TGCGCCAGCAGCTTGGACAGGGGGCATCGAGATACGCAGTATTTT.

The rearrangement joins TRBV18 to TRBJ1-5, with TRBD1 as a possible D gene (5 bases). Germline CDR1 reads KGHSH; CDR2 reads LQKENI. The CDR3 spans 15 residues. V was trimmed by 5 bases and J by 4 bases, leaving 15 bases between them. The DNA of the CDR3 is TGTGCCAGCTCAATGGGACCGCCCGGTAATCAGCCCCAGCATTTT. Protein sequence: CASSMGPPGNQPQHF.

This clone was detected only a few times. The chain joins TRBV18 to TRBJ1-4; D gene uncertain. Trimming took 2 bases from V and 6 from J, leaving 10 bases between them. CDR3 size: 14 residues. Germline CDR1 is KGHSH and CDR2 is LQKENI. The CDR3 reads CASSPMQLDEKLFF. The CDR3 DNA reads TGTGCCAGCTCACCAATGCAACTCGATGAAAAACTGTTTTTT. The full variable domain, with the rest looked up from reference TRBV18 and TRBJ1-4, is NAGVMQNPRHLVRRRGQEARLRCSPMKGHSHVYWYRQLPEEGLKFMVYLQKENIIDESGMPKERFSAEFPKEGPSILRIQQVVRGDSAAYFCASSPMQLDEKLFFGSGTQLSVL.

This clone has just a few counts. Other DNA sequences in this sample translate to the same CDR3. The chain combines TRBV28 with TRBJ1-5; D ambiguous. CDR1 and CDR2 from the germline V gene are MDHEN and SYDVKM. Trimming took off 5 bases at V and 4 bases at J, with 9 bases between the two ends. The CDR3 has 13 residues. For the CDR3, the DNA is TGTGCCAGCAGTCTGCTAGGGAATCAGCCCCAGCATTTT. It yields the protein CASSLLGNQPQHF.

The V call is TRBV18, the J call TRBJ1-2, with a tentative D call TRBD1 (6 bases). The CDR3 is 15 residues long. CDR1 and CDR2 (germline): KGHSH, LQKENI. V was shortened by 3 bases and J by 0 bases, with 11 bases between the two germline ends. Written as DNA, the CDR3 is TGTGCCAGCTCACCGACGGACAGCCCTAACTATGGCTACACCTTC. This encodes CASSPTDSPNYGYTF.

V and J are TRBV6-9 and TRBJ2-4; perhaps TRBD1 as D (5 bases). Trimming cost V 7 bases and J 3 bases, with 10 bases left between them. The CDR3 runs to 13 residues. The V gene's germline CDR1 is MNHGY and CDR2 SVAAGI. CDR3 region: CASTAGLKNIQYF. CDR3 nucleotide sequence: TGTGCCAGCACCGCAGGGCTCAAAAACATTCAGTACTTC.

V gene TRBV14 combines with J gene TRBJ2-1; D might be TRBD2 (6 bases). The CDR3 spans 12 residues. Trimming stripped 4 bases from V and 12 bases from J, with 13 bases between. The germline V gene has CDR1 SGHDN and CDR2 FVKESK. CDR3 in DNA: TGTGCCAGCAGCCTCCGGGACTTAACGCAGTTCTTC. This encodes CASSLRDLTQFF.

This rearrangement joins TRBV6-5 to TRBJ2-7; a possible D gene is TRBD1 (5 bases). This CDR3 spans 13 amino acids. The V and J ends lost 6 bases and 6 bases respectively, with 15 bases between them. Looked up from germline, CDR1 is MNHEY and CDR2 is SVGAGI. The CDR3: CASSSGKRAEQYF. The CDR3 coding sequence is TGTGCCAGCAGCTCAGGGAAGCGAGCCGAGCAGTACTTC.

This clone was recorded only once. The chain is built from TRBV6-5 and TRBJ1-4; 8 bases are a match to TRBD1. CDR1 and CDR2 (germline): MNHEY, SVGAGI. V lost 2 bases and J lost 11; bases outside the gene matches: 10. This CDR3 has 15 amino acids. CDR3 region: CASSYPGTGKGKLFF. CDR3 bases: TGTGCCAGCAGTTACCCCGGGACAGGAAAGGGGAAACTGTTTTTT.